This TCR beta chain was recovered during a study of blood T cell repertoires in COVID-19 (dated by TCRdb to about 2020). About the full investigation: Samples from collaborators originated in the United States, Italy and Spain and spanned both the acute and convalescent phases of COVID-19. Where available, HLA class I and class II types were taken from metadata supplied by the sample provider and were not determined by assay-based typing. The prospective study material was composed of cDNA or gDNA derived from T cells, B-cell-depleted T cells, or PBMCs. Subjects who had been exposed to COVID-19, were actively infected with it, or had recovered from it provided the deeply sampled blood TCRbeta repertoires that made up the dataset. Sample metadata almost always included a de-identified subject ID, COVID-19 status, age in years and sex. The repertoires were released in a freely available public database intended as a resource for research on the immune response to SARS-CoV-2. The samples were drawn from two sources: the first 160 participants of the ongoing ImmuneRACE study, and approximately 1,300 subjects contributed by 6 global collaborators. Study-level results and caveats: The amount of clinical and demographic metadata varied by source and participant and was provided uncurated.

To note about this clone: Its antigen is currently not known. No qualities accompany the bases; no much larger clone lies one base away.

TCRbeta CDR3 regions were amplified from genomic DNA by means of the immunoSEQ Assay, a bias-controlled multiplex PCR. Per the authors' processing: Nucleated cell counts per sample were estimated from amplification of reference gene primers within the assay. To quantify the absolute abundance of each unique TCRbeta CDR3 rearrangement, sequence reads were collapsed and filtered. For each sample, productive Simpson clonality was calculated as the square root of Simpson's diversity index across productive rearrangements. Entries here come from immuneACCESS through TCRdb and include only in-frame sequences with V and J called. Some clones fail to appear in such tables; in the studies checked, an unresolved V gene covers under half of the shortfall, and the cause of the remainder is unknown. That table is the source of V, J and clone size, and D and trimming were worked out from the DNA. The sample records some 180,000 clones, roughly 77% of which are singletons. Of the sample, approximately 5.9% falls within the top ten clones.

The V end loses 3 bases and the J end loses 1 base, and a stretch of 13 bases separates them. For CDR1 and CDR2, the germline V gene lists SGDLS and YYNGEE. The CDR3 has 15 amino acids, counting the end cysteine and phenylalanine. Only the CDR3 part of the read is kept: 45 bases, read in frame from the first base. At one collaborating source in Seattle, patients were enrolled during active infection and were followed longitudinally through the course of disease. Collaborating institutions collected whole blood in K2EDTA tubes following their own protocols. For TCRbeta analysis, collaborator samples were shipped as frozen whole blood, as isolated PBMCs, or as DNA extracted from either sample type.

The sample consisted of peripheral blood. Rearrangement joined TRBV9 to TRBJ1-2; a tentative D call is TRBD1 (5 bases match). This sequence originates from a woman between 40 and 50 years old with COVID-19, enrolled during active disease. CDR3 loop: CASSGEGRVNYGYTF. In nucleotide form, the sequence is TGTGCCAGCAGCGGGGAAGGCAGGGTTAACTATGGCTACACCTTC.